Presented here are 5 T cell receptor beta chains from one specimen sequenced in a study of blood T cell repertoires in COVID-19. The table came from immunoSEQ multiplex PCR; TCRdb's copy has only in-frame clones and leaves some out. The data show about 120,000 clones, just under 80% seen once. The sample comprised peripheral blood. Receptors were obtained from a human donor in a cohort sampled during active COVID-19.

CDR3 in amino acids: CASSPRQADTEAFF. CDR3 coding DNA: TGCGCCAGCAGCCCACGACAGGCCGACACTGAAGCTTTCTTT. The V call is TRBV4-3, the J call TRBJ1-1; TRBD1 is a possible D gene (6 bases). The CDR3 is made up of 14 amino acids. Per germline, CDR1 LGHNA and CDR2 YSLEER. Between the trimmed V and J ends, which lost 4 bases and 3 bases, there was a span of 12 bases.

The chain joins TRBV7-9 to TRBJ1-1, with D perhaps TRBD1 (5 bases). Per germline, CDR1 SEHNR and CDR2 FQNEAQ (reference sequence). The CDR3 loop spans 11 amino acids. Between the trimmed V and J ends, which lost 7 bases and 4 bases, there was a span of 7 bases. The CDR3 region has the DNA TGTGCCAGCACCCAGGGCACTGAAGCTTTCTTT. It codes for CASTQGTEAFF.

This chain links TRBV2 with TRBJ1-5; D is undetermined. The CDR3 has 15 residues. The ends were cut back, 5 bases at V and 2 bases at J, with 13 bases in the middle. Germline CDR1 and CDR2: SNHLY and FYNNEI. This CDR3 is CASSRDLAGNQPQHF. CDR3 nucleotide sequence: TGTGCCAGCAGTCGTGACCTGGCGGGCAATCAGCCCCAGCATTTT. Filled out from reference TRBV2 and TRBJ1-5, the complete variable domain reads EPEVTQTPSHQVTQMGQEVILRCVPISNHLYFYWYRQILGQKVEFLVSFYNNEISEKSEIFDDQFSVERPDGSNFTLKIRSTKLEDSAMYFCASSRDLAGNQPQHFGDGTRLSIL.

This clone was recorded only once. The rearrangement uses TRBV7-3 and TRBJ1-2; D might be TRBD1 (5 bases). The CDR3 runs to 15 residues. Between the trimmed V and J ends, which lost 3 bases and 4 bases, there was a span of 15 bases. Per the germline V gene, CDR1 is SGHTA and CDR2 is FQGTGA. The CDR3 DNA reads TGTGCCAGCAGCTTGGGCCTGGGGCCATTCTATGGCTACACCTTC. This sequence encodes CASSLGLGPFYGYTF.

The V and J genes are TRBV4-1 and TRBJ2-3, with 8 bases fitting TRBD2. This CDR3 is built from 16 residues. With 1 base clipped from V and 0 bases from J, the junction kept 3 bases outside the gene matches. Per the germline V gene, CDR1 is MGHRA and CDR2 is YSYEKL. In nucleotides, the CDR3 is TGCGCCAGCAGCCAAGGAGCTAGCGGGAGCACAGATACGCAGTATTTT. This codes for CASSQGASGSTDTQYF.